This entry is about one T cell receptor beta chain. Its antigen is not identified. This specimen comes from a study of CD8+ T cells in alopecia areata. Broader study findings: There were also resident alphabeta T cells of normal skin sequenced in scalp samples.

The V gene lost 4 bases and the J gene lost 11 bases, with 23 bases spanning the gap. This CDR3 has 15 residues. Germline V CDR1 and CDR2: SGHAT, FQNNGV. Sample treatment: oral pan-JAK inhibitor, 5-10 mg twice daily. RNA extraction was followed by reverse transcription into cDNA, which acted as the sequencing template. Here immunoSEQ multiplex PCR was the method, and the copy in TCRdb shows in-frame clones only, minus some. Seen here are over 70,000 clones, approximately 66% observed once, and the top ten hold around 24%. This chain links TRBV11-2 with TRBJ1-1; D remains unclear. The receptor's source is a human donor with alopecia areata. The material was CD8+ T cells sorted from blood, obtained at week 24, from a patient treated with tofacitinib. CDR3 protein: CASSSHPFGELLAFF. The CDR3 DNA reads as TGTGCCAGCAGCTCCCACCCTTTCGGAGAGTTATTGGCTTTCTTT.